These T cell receptor beta chains were read from a single sample in a study of CD4 T cells in relation to SARS-CoV-2 and coronaviruses. No cognate antigen is known for these TCRs. Clones were sequenced by immunoSEQ multiplex PCR, and TCRdb holds only the in-frame ones, with some missing. The table shows some 22,000 clones, with about two thirds occurring only once. The sequenced sample was CD4+ T cells from PBMCs, cultured in vitro. The receptors come from a human donor in good health. The CDR3 runs from the conserved cysteine through the conserved F or W. Fields, in order: D gene, clone size, V gene, J gene, CDR3 DNA, CDR3 protein. D genes are given only for firm matches. Some rows have no size entry. The others give once, few or many, or a class for an expanded clone.

d_gene: TRBD1
abundance: .
v_gene: TRBV7-2
j_gene: TRBJ1-1
CDR3nt: TGTGCCAGCAGCCACAGGGGGCGAGAGGTCATGAACACTGAAGCTTTCTTT
CDR3aa: CASSHRGREVMNTEAFF

d_gene: TRBD1
abundance: .
v_gene: TRBV19
j_gene: TRBJ2-7
CDR3nt: TGTGCCAGTAGTCCGCTACCGGGACAGGGCGCCTACGAGCAGTACTTC
CDR3aa: CASSPLPGQGAYEQYF

d_gene: .
abundance: .
v_gene: TRBV29-1
j_gene: TRBJ2-1
CDR3nt: TGCAGCGTTGTGGGGGGGCTCACCTACAATGAGCAGTTCTTC
CDR3aa: CSVVGGLTYNEQFF

d_gene: .
abundance: few
v_gene: TRBV5-1
j_gene: TRBJ2-5
CDR3nt: TGCGCCAGCAGCCTCGACATCCAAGAGACCCAGTACTTC
CDR3aa: CASSLDIQETQYF

d_gene: TRBD2
abundance: .
v_gene: TRBV4-2
j_gene: TRBJ2-1
CDR3nt: TGTGCCAGCAGCCTTAGTCTAGCGGGAATTGACAATGAGCAGTTCTTC
CDR3aa: CASSLSLAGIDNEQFF

d_gene: TRBD1
abundance: .
v_gene: TRBV19
j_gene: TRBJ2-5
CDR3nt: TGTGCCAGTAGTCGAGGACAGGGGGTTATTGAGACCCAGTACTTC
CDR3aa: CASSRGQGVIETQYF

d_gene: .
abundance: .
v_gene: TRBV3-1/TRBV3-2
j_gene: TRBJ2-5
CDR3nt: TGTGCCAGCAGCCTGTACGGCGAGACCCAGTACTTC
CDR3aa: CASSLYGETQYF

d_gene: TRBD2
abundance: .
v_gene: TRBV6-5
j_gene: TRBJ2-3
CDR3nt: TGTGCCAGCAGTTACCGGGGGGGCCATGGCACAGATACGCAGTATTTT
CDR3aa: CASSYRGGHGTDTQYF

d_gene: TRBD1
abundance: once
v_gene: TRBV7-9
j_gene: TRBJ1-4
CDR3nt: TGTGCCAGCAGCTTGGGGGACAGGTTCGGTGAAAAACTGTTTTTT
CDR3aa: CASSLGDRFGEKLFF

d_gene: .
abundance: .
v_gene: TRBV5-4
j_gene: TRBJ1-1
CDR3nt: TGTGCCAGCAGCTTGCTGGGGTCCCCCACTGAAGCTTTCTTT
CDR3aa: CASSLLGSPTEAFF

d_gene: TRBD1
abundance: once
v_gene: TRBV9
j_gene: TRBJ1-4
CDR3nt: TGTGCCAGCAGCGTCGACCCCCAGGGGGGCACTAATGAAAAACTGTTTTTT
CDR3aa: CASSVDPQGGTNEKLFF

d_gene: .
abundance: few
v_gene: TRBV19
j_gene: TRBJ1-2
CDR3nt: TGTGCCAGTAGTATAGCCTCTAACTATGGCTACACCTTC
CDR3aa: CASSIASNYGYTF

d_gene: TRBD2
abundance: .
v_gene: TRBV29-1
j_gene: TRBJ2-5
CDR3nt: TGCAGCTTCGGGACTAGCGGGACAAAAGAGACCCAGTACTTC
CDR3aa: CSFGTSGTKETQYF

d_gene: .
abundance: once
v_gene: TRBV19
j_gene: TRBJ1-1
CDR3nt: TGTGCCAGTAGTACCATGACAGGATCAGAAGCTTTCTTT
CDR3aa: CASSTMTGSEAFF

d_gene: .
abundance: .
v_gene: TRBV9
j_gene: TRBJ1-1
CDR3nt: TGTGCCAGCAGCACCACAGGACAGCTGAACACTGAAGCTTTCTTT
CDR3aa: CASSTTGQLNTEAFF

d_gene: TRBD2
abundance: .
v_gene: TRBV7-2
j_gene: TRBJ2-7
CDR3nt: TGTGCCAGCAGCTGGACCGGGGGGGCCGAGCAGTACTTC
CDR3aa: CASSWTGGAEQYF

d_gene: TRBD2
abundance: .
v_gene: TRBV7-3
j_gene: TRBJ2-3
CDR3nt: TGTGCCAGCAGTCGGGCTAGCGGGAGGCCAAGCACAGATACGCAGTATTTT
CDR3aa: CASSRASGRPSTDTQYF

d_gene: .
abundance: few
v_gene: TRBV25-1
j_gene: TRBJ2-3
CDR3nt: TGTGCCAGCAGTGAATTGGCGATAGATACGCAGTATTTT
CDR3aa: CASSELAIDTQYF

d_gene: .
abundance: .
v_gene: TRBV30
j_gene: TRBJ1-2
CDR3nt: TGTGCCTGGAGCGGAGGACCGTGGGGCTACACCTTC
CDR3aa: CAWSGGPWGYTF

d_gene: .
abundance: .
v_gene: TRBV10-1
j_gene: TRBJ2-6
CDR3nt: TGCGCCAGCAGTGGGGGATCTGGGGCCAACGTCCTGACTTTC
CDR3aa: CASSGGSGANVLTF

d_gene: .
abundance: few
v_gene: TRBV5-4
j_gene: TRBJ2-5
CDR3nt: TGTGCCAGACTGATTCCGGAAGAGACCCAGTACTTC
CDR3aa: CARLIPEETQYF

d_gene: .
abundance: .
v_gene: TRBV4-1
j_gene: TRBJ1-1
CDR3nt: TGCGCCAGCAGCGTACGGGCTTTGAACACTGAAGCTTTCTTT
CDR3aa: CASSVRALNTEAFF

d_gene: TRBD2
abundance: .
v_gene: TRBV5-1
j_gene: TRBJ2-3
CDR3nt: TGCGCCAGCAGGGCTAGCGGGGCCGATACGCAGTATTTT
CDR3aa: CASRASGADTQYF

d_gene: .
abundance: .
v_gene: TRBV6-1
j_gene: TRBJ2-2
CDR3nt: TGTGCCAGCAGTGCTCTCGGGACACCTAAGGTCGGGGAGCTGTTTTTT
CDR3aa: CASSALGTPKVGELFF

d_gene: .
abundance: .
v_gene: TRBV7-2
j_gene: TRBJ1-3
CDR3nt: TGTGCCAGCAGCTTAGAATCAGGGACTGGAAACACCATATATTTT
CDR3aa: CASSLESGTGNTIYF

d_gene: TRBD1
abundance: .
v_gene: TRBV18
j_gene: TRBJ2-7
CDR3nt: TGTGCCAGCTCACCACGGGACAGGGCCTACGAGCAGTACTTC
CDR3aa: CASSPRDRAYEQYF

d_gene: .
abundance: .
v_gene: TRBV7-8
j_gene: TRBJ2-5
CDR3nt: TGTGCCAGCAGCGCCCGCCTTTTGGGGGAGACCCAGTACTTC
CDR3aa: CASSARLLGETQYF

d_gene: .
abundance: .
v_gene: TRBV10-3
j_gene: TRBJ2-2
CDR3nt: TGTGCCATCAGTCCTGGACTATCGGACACCGGGGAGCTGTTTTTT
CDR3aa: CAISPGLSDTGELFF

d_gene: .
abundance: .
v_gene: TRBV5-5
j_gene: TRBJ2-5
CDR3nt: TGTGCCAGCAGCCTCCTGGGACGCCAAGAGACCCAGTACTTC
CDR3aa: CASSLLGRQETQYF

d_gene: TRBD1
abundance: .
v_gene: TRBV3-1/TRBV3-2
j_gene: TRBJ2-1
CDR3nt: TGTGCCAGCAGCCAATTCCCCGGGACAGGGTACAATGAGCAGTTCTTC
CDR3aa: CASSQFPGTGYNEQFF

d_gene: .
abundance: .
v_gene: TRBV30
j_gene: TRBJ1-2
CDR3nt: TGTGCCTGGAGTGTACGTAGGACACCTGCTAACTATGGCTACACCTTC
CDR3aa: CAWSVRRTPANYGYTF

d_gene: TRBD2
abundance: .
v_gene: TRBV7-8
j_gene: TRBJ2-5
CDR3nt: TGTGCCAGCAGCTTAGCAGGGACTAGCGGGGTCGGGACCCAGTACTTC
CDR3aa: CASSLAGTSGVGTQYF